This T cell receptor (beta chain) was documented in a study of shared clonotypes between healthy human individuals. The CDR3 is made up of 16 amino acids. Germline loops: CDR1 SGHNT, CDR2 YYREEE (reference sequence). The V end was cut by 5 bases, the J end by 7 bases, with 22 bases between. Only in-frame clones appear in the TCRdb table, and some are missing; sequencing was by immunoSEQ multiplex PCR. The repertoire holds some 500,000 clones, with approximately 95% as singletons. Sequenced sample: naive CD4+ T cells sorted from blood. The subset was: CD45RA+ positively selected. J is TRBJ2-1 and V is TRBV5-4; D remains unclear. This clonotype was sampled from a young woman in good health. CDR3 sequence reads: CASRPTVGRPKNEQFF. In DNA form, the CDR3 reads TGTGCCAGCAGACCGACCGTCGGGCGTCCTAAGAATGAGCAGTTCTTC.